The clone carrying this T cell receptor (beta chain) was seen only a few times. Its antigen remains unknown. A much larger clone is a single base away; this may be a read error. This sample was taken from a study of read filtering for tumor transcriptome and immune sequencing. On the study more broadly: After DNase treatment, RNA was made into whole-transcriptome libraries. Study-wide findings and caveats: RNA-seq captured clonotypes less deeply and reliably than IR-seq.

This library used roughly 430 ng RNA and molecular barcoded adaptors spanning alpha/delta and beta/gamma chains. In TCRdb, the reads were re-called with MiXCR into one record per CDR3 protein. The table lists fewer than 90,000 distinct CDR3 sequences, 9% to 15% of them singletons. This CDR3 is built from 15 residues. The V gene's germline CDR1 is KGHSH and CDR2 LQKENI. The V gene is TRBV18, the J gene TRBJ2-7; 7 bases are shared with TRBD1. The clonotype comes from a donor at least 40 years old with multiple myeloma. The sequenced sample was a population of CD138-negative cells sorted from bone marrow. The CDR3 region is CASPPPSQGAYEQYF. The CDR3 bases are TGTGCCAGCCCACCACCATCGCAGGGGGCCTACGAGCAGTACTTC.